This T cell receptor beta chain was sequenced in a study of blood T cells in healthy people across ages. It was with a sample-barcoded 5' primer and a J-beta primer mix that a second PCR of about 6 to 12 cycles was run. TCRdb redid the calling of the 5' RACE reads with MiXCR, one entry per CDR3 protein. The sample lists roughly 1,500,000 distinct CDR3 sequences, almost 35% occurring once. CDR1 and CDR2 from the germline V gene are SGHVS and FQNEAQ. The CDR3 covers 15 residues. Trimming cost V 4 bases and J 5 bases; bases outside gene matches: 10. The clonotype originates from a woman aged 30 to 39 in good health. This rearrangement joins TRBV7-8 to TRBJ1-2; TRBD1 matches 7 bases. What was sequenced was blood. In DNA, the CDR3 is TGTGCCAGCAGCTCACCGCCGACAGGGATTTATGGCTACACCTTC. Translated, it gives CASSSPPTGIYGYTF. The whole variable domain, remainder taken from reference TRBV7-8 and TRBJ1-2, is GAGVSQSPRYKVAKRGQDVALRCDPISGHVSLFWYQQALGQGPEFLTYFQNEAQLDKSGLPSDRFFAERPEGSVSTLKIQRTQQEDSAVYLCASSSPPTGIYGYTFGSGTRLTVV.